Below, 29 T cell receptor beta chains from the same sample are listed, as sequenced in a study of tumor and adjacent non-tumor tissue in lung cancer. A modified ARM-PCR protocol with three rounds of nested PCR amplified TCRbeta. TCRdb analysed the multiplex PCR reads with MiXCR anew, one entry per CDR3 protein. In the table there are 85,000 to 100,000 distinct CDR3 sequences, approximately 65% of which are singletons. No cell sorting was done before RNA was extracted from the tissue. The source material was lung tumor tissue. These receptors all stem from a man between 60 and 70 years old with non-small cell lung cancer.

As to this clonotype: A junction end diverges from the germline sequence, so it may reflect a read error. V usage is TRBV11-1 and J usage is TRBJ2-1; the D gene could be TRBD1 or TRBD2 (5 bases each). Germline V CDR1 and CDR2: SGHAT, FQDESV (reference sequence). The CDR3 length is 15 residues. CDR3 nucleotide sequence: TGTACCAGCGGCTCCCGGACATGGTCCTACAATGAGCAGTTCTTC. Its translation: CTSGSRTWSYNEQFF.

As concerns this clonotype: One junction end disagrees with the germline gene, perhaps due to a read error. The chain recombines TRBV6-6 with TRBJ2-5; D perhaps matches TRBD1 (5 bases). The CDR3 has 13 residues. Germline V lookup: CDR1 MNHNY, CDR2 SVGAGI (reference sequence). CDR3 protein: CATQTDIEESQYF. The CDR3 DNA sequence: TGTGCCACCCAGACGGACATTGAGGAGAGCCAGTACTTC.

Comment on this clonotype: A junction boundary mismatches the germline segment, possibly from a read error. The CDR3 bases are TGTGCCAGCAGCCAAGGCGGCATGGACAGTCTACCATTTTACGAGCAGCACTTC. The encoded protein is CASSQGGMDSLPFYEQHF. This rearrangement joins TRBV7-9 to TRBJ2-7; D is perhaps TRBD1 (6 bases). CDR1 SEHNR and CDR2 FQNEAQ come from the germline V gene (reference sequence). This CDR3 region has 18 residues.

This clonotype has more than one count but fewer than ten. A much larger clone differs by one base, so this may be a read error. The chain recombines TRBV12-3 or TRBV12-4 with TRBJ1-4, with TRBD1 matching over 7 bases. The CDR3 runs to 14 residues. Unmatched junction bases numbered 7, after V lost 5 bases and J lost 7 bases. CDR3 coding DNA: TGTGCCAGCAGTCCCGGGACAGTGAGTGAAAAACTGTTTTTT. It specifies CASSPGTVSEKLFF.

Notes on this clonotype: Given a much more abundant clone one base away, this may be a read error. V usage is TRBV5-1 and J usage is TRBJ2-2; 7 nucleotides agree with TRBD1. The CDR3 is 13 residues long. Germline V CDR1 and CDR2: SGHRS, YFSETQ. CDR3 nucleotide sequence: TGCGCCACCCAGGGGGTGACCACCGGGGAGCTGCTTTTT. Its translation is CATQGVTTGELLF. The full variable domain, in which reference TRBV5-1 and TRBJ2-2 provide the parts outside the CDR3, is KAGVTQTPRYLIKTRGQQVTLSCSPISGHRSVSWYQQTPGQGLQFLFEYFSETQRNKGNFPGRFSGRQFSNSRSEMNVSTLELGDSALYLCATQGVTTGELLFGEGSRLTVL.

The CDR3 DNA is TGTGCCAGCTCTAACACAGGGGGTAACACCGGGGAGCTGTTTTTT. Translation gives CASSNTGGNTGELFF. The V gene is TRBV7-8, the J gene TRBJ2-2, with TRBD1 identical over 8 bases. Germline V gene lookup returns CDR1 SGHVS and CDR2 FQNEAQ. Trimming cost V 8 bases and J 2 bases; bases outside gene matches: 7. The CDR3 runs to 15 residues.

About this clonotype: Since a much larger clone is just one base distant, this may be a read error. The chain has TRBV5-1 and TRBJ2-5; TRBD1 or TRBD2 may be the D gene (6 bases each). This CDR3 has 15 amino acids. The V gene's germline CDR1 is SGHRS and CDR2 YFSETQ. Here the CDR3 DNA reads TGCGTCAGCAGCTTGATAGGGGGGCCACAAGAGACCCAGTACTTC. Its translation is CVSSLIGGPQETQYF.

V and J are TRBV11-3 and TRBJ2-1; TRBD2 is a possible D gene (6 bases). The DNA end is more similar to TRBJ2-7, so the J call may be wrong. Germline V gene sequence: CDR1 SGHNT, CDR2 YENEEA. CDR3 size: 14 residues. The CDR3 here is CANGRTTTSTEQYF. For the CDR3, the DNA is TGTGCCAACGGACGGACTACTACGTCTACTGAGCAGTACTTC.

In its sample, this clonotype was seen once. A read error may be the cause here, since a much bigger clone is one base away. The gene calls are TRBV5-1 and TRBJ2-1, with 12 nucleotides matching TRBD1. Looked up from germline, CDR1 is SGHRS and CDR2 is YFSETQ. The CDR3 contains 14 residues. Trimming took 6 bases from V and 7 from J; bases not matched to a gene: 5. The CDR3 protein is CASNQGQGANEQFF. CDR3 nucleotide sequence: TGCGCCAGCAACCAGGGACAGGGGGCGAATGAGCAGTTCTTC.

To note about this clonotype: One end of the junction is discordant with germline, which a read error may explain. The chain carries TRBV11-3 and TRBJ2-7; TRBD1 agrees at 10 bases. Germline V lookup: CDR1 SGHNT, CDR2 YENEEA. The CDR3 length is 15 residues. The CDR3 region is CANSTAGQGSYERYF. The DNA for the CDR3 is TGTGCCAACAGCACCGCGGGACAGGGGTCCTACGAGCGGTACTTT.

Worth noting for this clonotype: A much larger clone differs by one base, so this may be a read error. The rearrangement joins TRBV5-1 to TRBJ2-5, with 8 positions matching TRBD2. The length of the CDR3 is 15 residues. CDR1 is SGHRS, CDR2 YFSETQ, per germline. The CDR3 reads CASSLSTGGWETQCF. As DNA, the CDR3 is TGCGCCAGCAGCTTGTCAACGGGGGGGTGGGAGACCCAGTGCTTC.

As concerns this clonotype: Relative to the germline gene, one junction end is altered; a read error may explain this. The chain combines TRBV11-3 with TRBJ2-1, with TRBD2 identical over 14 bases. This CDR3 contains 15 residues. Looked up from germline, CDR1 is SGHNT and CDR2 is YENEEA. The CDR3, as DNA: TGTGCCAGCAGTCACGGGACTAGCGGGAGCCATGAGCAGATCTTT. This sequence encodes CASSHGTSGSHEQIF. The entire variable domain, with the rest obtained from reference TRBV11-3 and TRBJ2-1, is as follows: EAGVVQSPRYKIIEKKQPVAFWCNPISGHNTLYWYLQNLGQGPELLIRYENEEAVDDSQLPKDRFSAERLKGVDSTLKIQPAELGDSAVYLCASSHGTSGSHEQIFGPGTRLTVL.

This clonotype has a count of ten or more. This chain connects TRBV6-6 to TRBJ1-5; 9 nucleotides align to TRBD1. The CDR3 covers 19 residues. J was trimmed by 6 bases and V by 2 bases; bases with no gene match: 17. Germline CDR1 reads MNHNY; CDR2 reads SVGAGI (reference sequence). The CDR3 sequence is CASSYPPSLQGAAAQPQHF. Here the CDR3 DNA reads TGTGCCAGCAGTTACCCTCCATCTTTACAGGGGGCTGCAGCTCAGCCCCAGCATTTT.

V is TRBV5-5 and J is TRBJ1-1; D not certain. Germline loops: CDR1 SGHKS, CDR2 YYEKEE (reference sequence). The CDR3 runs to 15 residues. CDR3 in DNA: TGTACCAACAGCTTAAATAGTGGGGAGAACACTGAAGCTTTCTTT. Its translation is CTNSLNSGENTEAFF.

This clonotype was observed a few times. One base away lies a much larger clone, so this may be a sequencing read error. The J gene is TRBJ2-1, the V gene TRBV12-3 or TRBV12-4, with D uncertain. This CDR3 region has 13 residues. This CDR3 reads CASGLEPANEQFF. The CDR3 DNA follows: TGTGCCAGCGGTTTAGAGCCAGCAAATGAGCAGTTCTTC.

In its sample, this clonotype was seen once. A read error may explain this, as a much larger clone is one base away. The chain has TRBV28 and TRBJ1-6; D is unresolved. Trimming cost V 4 bases and J 1 base, with 8 bases left between them. The germline CDR1 and CDR2 sequences are MDHEN and SYDVKM. The CDR3 totals 15 residues. CDR3 sequence reads: CASSSGPSYNSPLHF. CDR3 DNA: TGTGCCAGCAGTTCTGGACCGTCCTATAATTCACCCCTCCACTTT.

Concerning this clonotype: Because it lacks the conserved phenylalanine or tryptophan at the end, this CDR3 is likely a read error. The CDR3 DNA follows: TGCAGTGCCCCAATACAGGGTAACTATGGCTACACCTTG. Translation gives CSAPIQGNYGYTL. The rearrangement links TRBV20-1 to TRBJ1-2, with D maybe TRBD1 (6 bases). This CDR3 is 13 amino acids long. Germline V lookup: CDR1 DFQATT, CDR2 SNEGSKA (reference sequence). Between the trimmed V and J ends, which lost 6 bases and 1 base, there was a span of 12 bases.

Points on this clonotype: The junction departs from germline at one end; a sequencing error may be responsible. This sequence joins TRBV7-9 and TRBJ2-1; no clear D. The CDR3 has 12 residues. CDR1 is SEHNR and CDR2 is FQNEAQ in the germline V gene (reference sequence). The CDR3 DNA sequence: TGTGGCAGCAGCCCCTCGTTATATGAGAAGTTCTTC. Protein: CGSSPSLYEKFF.

Note on this clonotype: At one end, the junction sequence differs from germline, possibly due to a read error. The rearrangement joins TRBV6-1 to TRBJ1-6; D not certain. This CDR3 is 14 amino acids long. Germline loops: CDR1 MNHNS, CDR2 SASEGT. CDR3 in amino acids: CTSSVASSNSPLHF. CDR3 bases: TGTACCAGCAGCGTGGCATCATCCAATTCACCCCTCCACTTT.

For this clonotype: An end of the junction differs from the germline gene, which may be a read error. The chain uses TRBV6-5 and TRBJ2-7; 7 nucleotides align to TRBD1. The CDR3 covers 15 residues. Germline-derived CDR1 and CDR2 are MNHEY and SVGAGI. In DNA form, the CDR3 reads TGTGACAGCAGTTACTCTGGGACAGACGAACGGGAGCAGTACTTC. The encoded protein is CDSSYSGTDEREQYF.

This clonotype was detected only once. The CDR3 end shows no conserved phenylalanine or tryptophan, and so a read error is likely. The chain uses TRBV6-2 or TRBV6-3 and TRBJ1-2, with a tentative D call TRBD1 (5 bases). V lost 4 bases and J 4 bases, leaving 13 bases between the germline ends. This CDR3 is 14 amino acids long. Germline V gene data show CDR1 as MNHEY and CDR2 as SVGEGT. CDR3 nucleotide sequence: TGTGCCAGCAGTTGCTCGCGGGGCCCCTATGGCTACACCCTC. It specifies CASSCSRGPYGYTL.

This clonotype occurred many times. This sequence joins TRBV30 and TRBJ1-6; tentatively, D is TRBD1 (6 bases). The V and J ends lost 2 bases and 10 bases respectively, with 12 bases between them. Germline CDR1 reads GTSNPN; CDR2 reads SVGIG (reference sequence). This CDR3 contains 13 residues. CDR3 nucleotides: TGTGCCTGGAGTTTGGCAGGGGCCTCACCCCTCCACTTT. It yields the protein CAWSLAGASPLHF.

As to this clonotype: A read error may produce the germline difference seen at one junction end. J is TRBJ2-4 and V is TRBV4-2; 7 bases align to TRBD2. CDR3 length: 19 amino acids. CDR1 and CDR2 from the germline V gene are LGHNA and YNFKEQ. The CDR3 spells CASSQAHASGSLAENIQYF. As DNA, the CDR3 is TGTGCCAGCAGCCAAGCACATGCTAGCGGATCGTTAGCCGAAAACATTCAGTACTTC.

Concerning this clonotype: Since a much larger clone is just one base distant, this may be a read error. The rearrangement uses TRBV20-1 and TRBJ1-2; unclear D gene. The V end was cut by 7 bases, the J end by 2 bases, with 11 bases between. The germline gives CDR1 DFQATT, CDR2 SNEGSKA (reference sequence). The CDR3 runs 12 residues. In nucleotides, the CDR3 is TGCAGTGTGCCAGACGGGAACTATGGCTACACCTTC. Translation: CSVPDGNYGYTF.

As to this clonotype: Germline is not matched at one junction end, which may reflect a read error. The chain carries TRBV5-1 and TRBJ1-1; a possible D gene is TRBD1 (6 bases). The CDR3 is made up of 18 amino acids. Germline CDR1 and CDR2: SGHRS and YFSETQ. In DNA form, the CDR3 reads TGCGTCAGCAGCTCAAAACTCCAATGGGACACTCGGAACACTGAAGCTTTCTTT. The encoded protein is CVSSSKLQWDTRNTEAFF.

This chain connects TRBV6-1 to TRBJ1-5; D is unclear. Germline-derived CDR1 and CDR2 are MNHNS and SASEGT. The V end lost 11 bases, the J end lost 4 bases, and 18 bases lay between the germline ends. The CDR3 is 14 residues long. DNA of the CDR3: TGTGCCCGCAAGATAGGGCAGAAGAATCAGCCCCAGCATTTT. This translates into CARKIGQKNQPQHF.

In the case of this clonotype: Being one base from a much bigger clone, this may be a read error. Here the CDR3 omits its conserved ending phenylalanine or tryptophan, so a read error is the likely source. V gene TRBV6-1 combines with J gene TRBJ2-7; D gene unclear. Germline CDR1 MNHNS, CDR2 SASEGT. This CDR3 spans 13 amino acids. CDR3 nucleotides: TGTACCAGCAGTCGGCAGCCTTATTACGAGCAGTACCTC. Its protein product is CTSSRQPYYEQYL.

This clonotype was seen ten or more times. The germline gene is not matched at one end of the junction; a read error may be the cause. Written as DNA, the CDR3 is TGCAGTGCCAGAGACAGTTATGGCTACACCTTC. Amino acid sequence: CSARDSYGYTF. The V gene is TRBV20-1, the J gene TRBJ1-2, with D possibly TRBD1 on 5 matching bases. Germline values: CDR1 DFQATT, CDR2 SNEGSKA (reference sequence). This CDR3 contains 11 residues.

Many counts were recorded for this clonotype. Its ends do not fully match the called genes, so a read error is possible. CDR3 DNA sequence: TGTGCCAGCAAGATGGGGACGGATTATAATTCACCCCCCCACTTT. This translates into CASKMGTDYNSPPHF. This chain connects TRBV6-1 to TRBJ1-6, with D possibly matching TRBD1 (5 bases). CDR1 and CDR2 (germline): MNHNS, SASEGT. CDR3 size: 15 residues.